Detailed here is one TCR beta chain. What it recognizes is unknown. The V gene's germline CDR1 is SGDLS and CDR2 YYNGEE. The CDR3 totals 15 residues. Trimming at V came to 2 bases and at J to 4 bases, leaving 7 bases not matched to a gene. This sample is drawn from a study of shared clonotypes between healthy human individuals. General study findings and limits: Some clonotypes were shared by all four sorted-subset donors, while others were not shared. The non-shared ones had lower generation probabilities than the shared ones.

TCRdb keeps only in-frame clones here, not all; method: immunoSEQ multiplex PCR. In the table there are more than 2 million clones, approximately 96% of which are singletons. The sequenced sample was naive CD4+ T cells sorted from blood. As to subset: CD45RA+ positively selected. The receptor was isolated from a man between 18 and 35 years old in good health. The chain is built from TRBV9 and TRBJ1-1; 8 positions match TRBD1. In DNA, the CDR3 is TGTGCCAGCAGCGTTACGGGACAGGAAGTCACTGAAGCTTTCTTT. Encoded protein: CASSVTGQEVTEAFF.